This is a list of T cell receptor beta chains from one sample in a study of T cell repertoires in cytomegalovirus infection. Their specific antigens are unknown. TCRdb itself ran the reads through MiXCR, one entry per CDR3 protein. The sample has around 25,000 distinct CDR3 sequences, 20% to 25% seen once. Sequencing used CD8+ T cells from cultured PBMCs, obtained from culture after CMV antigen stimulation. The receptor set was obtained from a human donor in good health (CMV status not recorded). Some clones in this sample may be carry-over from other donors' samples. CDR3s leave out the opening cysteine and the closing phenylalanine or tryptophan. Only some rows state a clone size, as once, few, many or a class for expanded clones.

V,J,size,CDR3
TRBV12-3/TRBV12-4,TRBJ2-5,NA,ASSLTERETQY
TRBV7-2,TRBJ2-1,many,ASSLGPSSYNEQF
TRBV4-3,TRBJ2-7,NA,ASSQDLPGYYEQY
TRBV25-1,TRBJ1-5,NA,ASSESSAGGDQPQH
TRBV29-1,TRBJ2-3,many,SGKDKPITDTQY
TRBV7-6,TRBJ2-1,few,ASSPGSGGGEAEQF
TRBV4-2,TRBJ2-1,NA,ASSQDPGASYNEQF
TRBV11-2,TRBJ2-7,NA,ANSLDGVGAYEQY
TRBV4-3,TRBJ2-2,many,ASTPSSGGGDTGELF
TRBV28,TRBJ2-3,few,ASSPLPGLAGGGTDTQY
TRBV12-5,TRBJ1-1,many,ASAGRDTYTEAF
TRBV6-2/TRBV6-3,TRBJ2-7,NA,ASSSWDRGYEQY
TRBV9,TRBJ2-6,NA,ASSVAGSGANVLT
TRBV6-2/TRBV6-3,TRBJ2-2,many,ASSPHVGGGPELF
TRBV6-1,TRBJ2-1,NA,ASSVQGVHEQF
TRBV6-2/TRBV6-3,TRBJ2-7,NA,ASSQPKGAEEQY
TRBV2,TRBJ2-1,few,ASSEGGGGKGDEQF
TRBV7-9,TRBJ1-1,many,ASSLGQGLNTEAF
TRBV20-1,TRBJ2-7,NA,SARGREEWEQY
TRBV6-1,TRBJ1-2,many,ASVGETGNGYT
TRBV6-5,TRBJ2-7,many,ASSYSSRSYEQY
TRBV7-2,TRBJ2-7,many,ASSLGRGEIYEQY
TRBV11-2,TRBJ2-1,many,ASSLSAGTNNEQF
TRBV4-3,TRBJ1-3,many,ASSQELSHHSGNTIY
TRBV12-3/TRBV12-4,TRBJ1-1,few,ASSKRSTEAF
TRBV12-3/TRBV12-4,TRBJ2-1,few,ASSYAGVVEQF
TRBV6-2/TRBV6-3,TRBJ2-7,NA,ASSYVGTVRVYEQY
TRBV3-1,TRBJ1-2,NA,ASSQARHHGYT
TRBV6-2/TRBV6-3,TRBJ1-2,NA,ASSYGLSYGYT
TRBV12-3/TRBV12-4,TRBJ2-7,NA,ASSFSSDAPYEQY
TRBV2,TRBJ2-5,medium-sized,ASSEAWTGKETQY
TRBV2,TRBJ1-6,few,ASSVSGGGNNSPLH
TRBV15,TRBJ2-7,many,ATSRDTGNEQY
TRBV19,TRBJ2-5,NA,ASSMMTSTGEETQY
TRBV4-1,TRBJ1-5,few,ASSQGLNQPQH
TRBV12-3/TRBV12-4,TRBJ2-5,NA,ASSLVGLGETQY
TRBV7-6,TRBJ1-5,NA,ASSPRDNNQPRH
TRBV6-5,TRBJ1-2,NA,ASSYSEGSYYGYT
TRBV6-8,TRBJ1-6,NA,ASSARPLLNSPLH
TRBV4-3,TRBJ2-7,NA,ASSQVFGVTYEQY